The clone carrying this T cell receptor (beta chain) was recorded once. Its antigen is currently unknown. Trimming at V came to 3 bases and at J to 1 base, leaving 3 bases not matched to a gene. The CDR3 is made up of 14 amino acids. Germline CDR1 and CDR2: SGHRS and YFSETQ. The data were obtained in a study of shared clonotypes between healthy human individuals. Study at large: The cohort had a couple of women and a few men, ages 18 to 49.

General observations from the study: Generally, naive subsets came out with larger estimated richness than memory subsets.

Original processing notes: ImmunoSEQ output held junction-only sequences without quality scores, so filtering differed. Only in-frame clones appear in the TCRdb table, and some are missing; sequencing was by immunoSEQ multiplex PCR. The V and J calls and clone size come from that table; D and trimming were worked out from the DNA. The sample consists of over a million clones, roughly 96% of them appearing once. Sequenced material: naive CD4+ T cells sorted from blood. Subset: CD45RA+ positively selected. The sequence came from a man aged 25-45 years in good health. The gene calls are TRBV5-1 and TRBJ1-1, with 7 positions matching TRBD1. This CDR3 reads CASSWTGSNTEAFF. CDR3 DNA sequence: TGCGCCAGCAGCTGGACAGGTTCGAACACTGAAGCTTTCTTT.